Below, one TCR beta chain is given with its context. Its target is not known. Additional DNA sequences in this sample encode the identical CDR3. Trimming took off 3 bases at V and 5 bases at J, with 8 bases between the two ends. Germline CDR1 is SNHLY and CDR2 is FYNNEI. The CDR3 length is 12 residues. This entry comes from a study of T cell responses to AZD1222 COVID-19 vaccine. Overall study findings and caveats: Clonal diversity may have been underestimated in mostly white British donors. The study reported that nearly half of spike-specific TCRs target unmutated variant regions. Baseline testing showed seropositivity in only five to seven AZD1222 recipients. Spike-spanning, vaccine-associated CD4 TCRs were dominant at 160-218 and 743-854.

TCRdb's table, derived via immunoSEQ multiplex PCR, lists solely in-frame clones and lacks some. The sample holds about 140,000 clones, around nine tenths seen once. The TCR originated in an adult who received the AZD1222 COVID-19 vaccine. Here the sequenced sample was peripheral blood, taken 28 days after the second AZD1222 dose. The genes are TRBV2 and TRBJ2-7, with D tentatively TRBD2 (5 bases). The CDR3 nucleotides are TGTGCCAGCAGTGACCGAGGGAACGAGCAGTACTTC. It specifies CASSDRGNEQYF.